One sample yielded the 32 T cell receptor beta chains listed below, sequenced in a study of blood T cells in healthy people across ages. A second roughly 6 to 11 cycle PCR used barcoded and J-beta primers. TCRdb passed the 5' RACE reads through MiXCR, listing each CDR3 protein once. Of some 1.5 million distinct CDR3 sequences in the sample, roughly 27% were seen once. Source material: blood. The receptor source for this set is a woman aged 30 to 39 in good health.

The V call is TRBV7-9, the J call TRBJ2-1; D is ambiguous. Germline V lookup: CDR1 SEHNR, CDR2 FQNEAQ (reference sequence). Trimming took off 2 bases at V and 15 bases at J, with 14 bases between the two ends. This CDR3 is 12 amino acids long. The CDR3: CASSLPLGVGFF. In DNA, the CDR3 is TGTGCCAGCAGCTTACCCCTAGGCGTGGGGTTCTTC.

This clonotype appeared many times. Here the CDR3 DNA reads TGTGCCACCAGACAAGATGGGCAAGAGACCCAGTACTTC. This encodes CATRQDGQETQYF. The rearrangement joins TRBV10-3 to TRBJ2-5; D remains ambiguous. V was clipped by 10 bases and J by 2 bases, with 14 bases between them. The CDR3 is made up of 13 amino acids. CDR1 is ENHRY, CDR2 SYGVKD, per germline.

The chain recombines TRBV6-1 with TRBJ2-1; 14 bases match TRBD2. The V gene's germline CDR1 is MNHNS and CDR2 SASEGT. The CDR3 loop spans 15 amino acids. Trimming at V came to 6 bases and at J to 8 bases, leaving 6 bases not matched to a gene. The CDR3: CASRTGTSGRYEQFF. In DNA, the CDR3 is TGTGCCAGCAGAACTGGGACTAGCGGGAGATATGAGCAGTTCTTC.

Of note for this clonotype: A much larger clone lies one base from this, so it may be a read error. The DNA is omitted, as the CDR3 cannot be located on it reliably, and the CDR3 follows TCRdb's listing. J is TRBJ2-1 and V is TRBV20-1; the DNA was not compared with TRBD1, the D call given in the table. The CDR3 is 15 residues long, counting both termini. Germline V CDR1 and CDR2: DFQATT, SNEGSKA (reference sequence). This CDR3 reads CSARVGQGSTNERFF.

The chain recombines TRBV28 with TRBJ2-5; 9 bases are shared with TRBD1. The end of the DNA fits TRBJ2-7 better, so the J call may be wrong. Germline CDR1 is MDHEN and CDR2 is SYDVKM. The CDR3 contains 15 residues. The CDR3 here is CASRPTGTGKSEQYF. The CDR3 bases are TGTGCCAGCAGACCTACCGGGACAGGGAAGAGCGAGCAGTACTTC.

This clonotype was detected many times. The rearrangement joins TRBV10-3 to TRBJ2-5, with TRBD1 identical over 8 bases. V trimming: 0 bases; J trimming: 4 bases; junction bases outside the gene matches: 10. This CDR3 has 17 amino acids. Looked up from germline, CDR1 is ENHRY and CDR2 is SYGVKD. The DNA for the CDR3 is TGTGCCATCAGTGAGTCTGGAGGACAGGGCGGGTTAGAGACCCAGTACTTC. Translating gives CAISESGGQGGLETQYF.

This clonotype came up a few times. The V call is TRBV24-1, the J call TRBJ1-5; 9 nucleotides align to TRBD1. Germline trimming cut 4 bases from V and 15 bases from J; bases unmatched to any gene: 9. The CDR3 runs to 13 residues. Germline CDR1 is KGHDR and CDR2 is SFDVKD. The CDR3 sequence: CATSDAGQGDRHF. In nucleotides, the CDR3 is TGTGCCACCAGTGACGCGGGACAGGGAGATCGGCATTTT.

The sample holds a few counts of this clonotype. The chain recombines TRBV29-1 with TRBJ2-5, with 7 bases lining up with TRBD1. The CDR3 has 12 residues. CDR1 and CDR2 from the germline V gene are SQVTM and ANQGSEA. V was clipped by 7 bases and J by 4 bases; unmatched bases: 6. The CDR3 DNA reads as TGCAGCGCAAACAGGGGTAGAGAGACCCAGTACTTC. Encoded protein: CSANRGRETQYF.

The chain joins TRBV28 to TRBJ2-4; 8 bases line up with TRBD1. Gene TRBJ2-7 matches the end of the DNA better, so the J call may be wrong. Looked up from germline, CDR1 is MDHEN and CDR2 is SYDVKM. The CDR3 spans 14 residues. The CDR3 protein is CASSPGQAKNEQYF. The DNA of the CDR3 is TGTGCCAGCAGTCCGGGACAGGCGAAAAACGAGCAGTACTTC.

CDR3 nucleotides: TGTGCCTGGGACAGGGGCTTTGGCTACACCTTC. It translates to CAWDRGFGYTF. The gene calls are TRBV30 and TRBJ1-2, with 8 bases aligning to TRBD1. The germline V gene encodes CDR1 GTSNPN and CDR2 SVGIG (reference sequence). This CDR3 is built from 11 residues. J gave up 7 bases and V 5 bases, and 3 bases lay outside the gene matches. Variable domain in full (rest from reference TRBV30 and TRBJ1-2): SQTIHQWPATLVQPVGSPLSLECTVEGTSNPNLYWYRQAAGRGLQLLFYSVGIGQISSEVPQNLSASRPQDRQFILSSKKLLLSDSGFYLCAWDRGFGYTFGSGTRLTVV.

The chain is built from TRBV6-1 and TRBJ1-3, with no clear D. Germline V gene sequence: CDR1 MNHNS, CDR2 SASEGT. This CDR3 comprises 17 residues. V was trimmed by 6 bases and J by 0 bases, leaving 18 bases between them. The CDR3 DNA reads TGTGCCAGCAGCTCGACCTGGGGAGGACTCTCTGGAAACACCATATATTTT. Protein sequence: CASSSTWGGLSGNTIYF.

At least ten counts were recorded for this clonotype. The genes are TRBV2 and TRBJ2-5; no firm D call. V lost 7 bases, J lost 1 base, and 4 bases lay in between. The CDR3 length is 11 residues. Germline CDR1 is SNHLY and CDR2 is FYNNEI. DNA for the CDR3: TGTGCCAGCACACTCCAAGAGACCCAGTACTTC. It yields the protein CASTLQETQYF.

This clonotype has ten or more counts. The rearrangement links TRBV6-5 to TRBJ1-4; D gene uncertain. CDR1 MNHEY and CDR2 SVGAGI come from the germline V gene. V dropped 6 bases and J dropped 7 bases, with 6 bases sitting between them. The CDR3 has 11 residues. The CDR3 sequence: CASRTGEKLFF. For the CDR3, the DNA is TGTGCCAGCAGGACGGGTGAAAAACTGTTTTTT.

V is TRBV7-9 and J is TRBJ2-1; TRBD2 aligns across 9 bases. The CDR3 is made up of 15 amino acids. The trim removed 1 base at V and 6 bases at J, leaving 4 bases unmatched. Germline CDR1 and CDR2: SEHNR and FQNEAQ (reference sequence). CDR3 coding DNA: TGTGCCAGCAGCTTAGTAGCGGGAGTTGTCAATGAGCAGTTCTTC. Its translation is CASSLVAGVVNEQFF.

This clonotype was counted only a few times. The chain couples TRBV12-3 or TRBV12-4 to TRBJ2-5; D uncertain. The V gene lost 3 bases and the J gene lost 4 bases, with 21 bases spanning the gap. The CDR3 length is 17 residues. CDR3 coding DNA: TGTGCCAGCAGTTTGCTCCGGTCCAGGAGCAGTTTAGAGACCCAGTACTTC. It specifies CASSLLRSRSSLETQYF.

This clonotype appeared many times. The chain employs TRBV4-1 and TRBJ2-1; 7 bases map to TRBD2. CDR1 is MGHRA, CDR2 YSYEKL, per germline. This CDR3 has 13 residues. The ends lost 0 bases at V and 10 bases at J; junction bases unmatched: 3. For the CDR3, the DNA is TGCGCCAGCAGCCAAGAACCGGGACTAGAGCAGTTCTTC. It yields the protein CASSQEPGLEQFF.

The chain is built from TRBV20-1 and TRBJ2-5, with TRBD2 as a possible D gene (6 bases). Near its end, the DNA agrees better with TRBJ2-7, so the J call may be wrong. The CDR3 contains 15 residues. The germline CDR1 and CDR2 sequences are DFQATT and SNEGSKA (reference sequence). The CDR3 is CSARGGATVGYEQYF. CDR3 nucleotide sequence: TGCAGTGCTAGAGGCGGGGCCACAGTGGGTTACGAGCAGTACTTC.

This clonotype was picked up a small number of times. The CDR3 nucleotides are TGTGCCAGCGGACTAGCGGGGGGAGTCCAAGAGACCCAGTACTTC. Its protein is CASGLAGGVQETQYF. The chain joins TRBV5-6 to TRBJ2-5; 14 bases fit TRBD2. The V and J ends lost 7 bases and 1 base, in that order; junction bases with no gene match: 3. This CDR3 has 15 residues. CDR1 is SGHDT and CDR2 is YYEEEE in the germline V gene.

This clonotype showed up just a few times. The chain recombines TRBV7-2 with TRBJ2-1; 12 bases align to TRBD2. This CDR3 has 16 amino acids. The germline CDR1 and CDR2 sequences are SGHTA and FQGNSA. Germline trimming cut 0 bases from V and 10 bases from J; bases unmatched to any gene: 7. CDR3 nucleotide sequence: TGTGCCAGCAGCTTAGCGCGACTAGCGGGGGCGCCCGAGCAGTTCTTC. Translation: CASSLARLAGAPEQFF.

This clonotype was counted a few times. The V call is TRBV30, the J call TRBJ2-7, with D possibly being TRBD2 (7 bases). V lost 5 bases to trimming and J lost 3 bases, with 14 bases between them. The CDR3 has 13 residues. Germline V CDR1 and CDR2: GTSNPN, SVGIG (reference sequence). Written as DNA, the CDR3 is TGTGCCTGGGATCGGGGGGCCGTCTACGAGCAGTACTTC. Translation: CAWDRGAVYEQYF.

This clonotype has a count of ten or more. The chain has TRBV12-3 or TRBV12-4 and TRBJ2-4; 9 bases line up with TRBD1. The CDR3 runs 15 residues. The V and J ends lost 7 bases and 2 bases, in that order; junction bases with no gene match: 6. The CDR3 loop is CASTLTGGTKNIQYF. The CDR3 bases are TGTGCCAGCACCCTGACAGGGGGGACCAAAAACATTCAGTACTTC.

This clonotype was seen ten or more times. This chain joins TRBV12-3 or TRBV12-4 and TRBJ1-5; weak D call: TRBD1 (5 bases). The CDR3 consists of 14 residues. Trimming left V 6 bases short and J 2 bases short, with 11 bases between. CDR3 sequence reads: CASSRGDGNQPQHF. CDR3 DNA: TGTGCCAGCAGCCGGGGGGATGGCAATCAGCCCCAGCATTTT.

J is TRBJ2-7 and V is TRBV4-3, with TRBD1 matching over 7 bases. The CDR3 spans 16 residues. Looked up from germline, CDR1 is LGHNA and CDR2 is YSLEER. V dropped 4 bases and J dropped 0; count of bases not matched to a gene: 9. The CDR3, as DNA: TGCGCCAGCAGCCGCACCCTGACAGGGAGCTCCTACGAGCAGTACTTC. It translates to CASSRTLTGSSYEQYF.

V gene TRBV12-3 or TRBV12-4 combines with J gene TRBJ2-3; D gene ambiguous. CDR3 size: 11 residues. V lost 8 bases and J lost 2, with 5 bases in between. The CDR3 protein is CASVSTDTQYF. The CDR3 bases are TGTGCCAGCGTGTCCACAGATACGCAGTATTTT.

Comment on this clonotype: The junction and the germline gene differ at one end; a read error may be behind it. This rearrangement joins TRBV7-2 to TRBJ2-5; 15 bases line up with TRBD2. The CDR3 is 18 residues long. CDR1 is SGHTA and CDR2 is FQGNSA in the germline V gene. The CDR3 DNA reads TGTGCCAGCGGCTTACCAGGACTAGCGGGGGGGCATCAAGAGACCCAGTACTTC. This translates into CASGLPGLAGGHQETQYF.

The gene calls are TRBV5-1 and TRBJ2-5; 9 bases match TRBD1. The end of the DNA aligns better with TRBJ2-7, so the J call may be wrong. The CDR3 extends over 14 amino acids. Germline V CDR1 and CDR2: SGHRS, YFSETQ. The CDR3 region has the DNA TGCGCCAGCATCCACCGACAGGGGGGAGGCGAGCAGTACTTC. This sequence encodes CASIHRQGGGEQYF.

Points on this clonotype: The junction departs from germline at one end; a sequencing error may be responsible. The chain recombines TRBV6-7 with TRBJ1-2; 11 bases are shared with TRBD1. TRBV6-7 is annotated as an ORF whose role is uncertain. This CDR3 has 14 residues. This CDR3 reads CASMKGQGVYGCTF. The CDR3 coding sequence is TGTGCCAGCATGAAGGGACAGGGGGTCTATGGCTGCACCTTC.

This clonotype has a handful of counts. The V gene is TRBV7-2, the J gene TRBJ2-1; 9 bases line up with TRBD2. Germline CDR1 SGHTA, CDR2 FQGNSA. The CDR3 length is 20 residues. V lost 2 bases to trimming and J lost 4 bases; unmatched junction nucleotides: 18. CDR3 sequence (DNA): TGTGCCAGCAGCTTAAGGGATGCTTCGCGGGGGGGCTCGGTTTACAATGAGCAGTTCTTC. Translated: CASSLRDASRGGSVYNEQFF.

In its sample, this clonotype was seen a few times. The chain recombines TRBV20-1 with TRBJ1-5, with a possible D match to TRBD1 (5 bases). The V gene's germline CDR1 is DFQATT and CDR2 SNEGSKA (reference sequence). With 4 bases removed from V and 7 bases from J, the gap between germline ends came to 17 bases. The CDR3 spans 14 residues. CDR3 loop: CSAIFEGGGQPQHF. The CDR3 DNA sequence: TGCAGTGCTATCTTTGAGGGCGGGGGGCAGCCCCAGCATTTT.

This clonotype was counted at least ten times. The chain recombines TRBV6-5 with TRBJ2-3, with 12 bases fitting TRBD2. CDR1 is MNHEY, CDR2 SVGAGI, per germline. CDR3 length: 15 residues. Unmatched junction bases numbered 5, after V lost 6 bases and J lost 4 bases. CDR3 region: CASSRGLAGADTQYF. The CDR3 nucleotides read TGTGCCAGCAGCCGGGGACTAGCGGGCGCAGATACGCAGTATTTT.

This clonotype was picked up a small number of times. V and J are TRBV5-1 and TRBJ2-2; possible D gene TRBD2, 5 bases. The germline V gene has CDR1 SGHRS and CDR2 YFSETQ. V dropped 7 bases and J dropped 4 bases, with 8 bases sitting between them. CDR3 length equals 12 residues. CDR3 sequence reads: CASFEGTGELFF. Written as DNA, the CDR3 is TGCGCCAGCTTTGAGGGCACCGGGGAGCTGTTTTTT. Full variable domain (remainder filled in from reference TRBV5-1 and TRBJ2-2): KAGVTQTPRYLIKTRGQQVTLSCSPISGHRSVSWYQQTPGQGLQFLFEYFSETQRNKGNFPGRFSGRQFSNSRSEMNVSTLELGDSALYLCASFEGTGELFFGEGSRLTVL.

This clonotype appeared many times. The DNA for the CDR3 is TGTGCCAGCAGTTACTCGAGGACAGGGGGTAATGGCTACACCTTC. This sequence encodes CASSYSRTGGNGYTF. V usage is TRBV6-5 and J usage is TRBJ1-2; 10 bases match TRBD1. Germline CDR1 is MNHEY and CDR2 is SVGAGI. The V and J ends lost 0 bases and 6 bases, in that order; junction bases with no gene match: 4. This CDR3 has 15 residues.